This T cell receptor beta chain was found in a study of blood T cell repertoires in COVID-19. About the research overall: The origin of the acute and convalescent COVID-19 samples was the United States, Italy and Spain. T cells, B-cell-depleted T cells, or PBMCs supplied cDNA or gDNA.

Per the original methods: Estimated nucleated cell counts came from reference gene primer amplification. Sequencing used immunoSEQ multiplex PCR; TCRdb keeps in-frame clones, though not all of them. D and trimming come from the DNA, and the V and J calls and clone size come from that table. In the table there are about 110,000 clones, 84% of which are singletons. Germline V CDR1 and CDR2: MNHNS, SASEGT. The V end was cut by 3 bases, the J end by 15 bases, with 12 bases between. The CDR3 is 11 amino acids. The receptor comes from a woman in her fifties or sixties with acute or convalescent COVID-19. V gene TRBV6-1 combines with J gene TRBJ2-4; D unresolved. The sequenced sample consisted of peripheral blood. CDR3: CASSDGSIRYF. In DNA form, the CDR3 reads TGTGCCAGCAGTGACGGGTCCATACGGTACTTC.